This TCR beta chain was captured by sequencing in a study of ipilimumab plus nivolumab after autologous stem cell transplantation. Study summary: A median of roughly eight nivolumab and roughly 5 ipilimumab doses were given. Myeloma cases were transplant-naive high-risk or relapsed within 3 years post first autologous transplant.

Libraries were prepared by immunoSEQ multiplex PCR; TCRdb keeps only in-frame clonotypes and omits some of them. Of 40,000 to 45,000 clones listed, more than 85% are singletons. Ipilimumab, 1 mg/kg, started 14 to 28 days after autologous transplant. Through week 26, nivolumab 3 mg/kg IV was given weeks 1, 4, 7, 10, then biweekly. The CDR3 has 15 amino acids. V lost 1 base, J lost 2 bases, and 12 bases lay in between. CDR1 and CDR2 (germline): SGHDN, FVKESK. The sequenced sample was PBMCs, obtained in a trial of ipilimumab plus nivolumab as post-transplant consolidation. The gene calls are TRBV14 and TRBJ2-7; D is undetermined. The receptor's source is a male donor with multiple myeloma. The CDR3 spells CASSQVGRAAYEQYF. The CDR3 bases are TGTGCCAGCAGCCAAGTAGGGCGCGCAGCCTACGAGCAGTACTTC.